This paragraph covers one TCR beta chain sequence. As yet, its antigen is unknown. In the same sample, other DNA sequences code for this CDR3. The data derive from a study of radiotherapy plus CTLA-4 blockade in lung cancer. The data were produced by immunoSEQ multiplex PCR, yet TCRdb's version contains in-frame clones alone and is incomplete. The sample consists of 81,000 or so clones, under 80% of them appearing once. V trimming: 4 bases; J trimming: 2 bases; junction bases outside the gene matches: 2. The CDR3 covers 14 residues. Germline CDR1 SGHRS, CDR2 YFSETQ. Broader study findings: An expansion of tumor-derived TCR clones occurred in blood after radiotherapy plus ipilimumab.

V usage is TRBV5-1 and J usage is TRBJ2-3; 9 bases are shared with TRBD2. The TCR comes from a human donor with non-small cell lung cancer whose response to radiotherapy plus ipilimumab could not be evaluated. Some clones in this sample may be carry-over from other donors' samples. The sample here was peripheral blood, taken from a patient treated with radiotherapy plus ipilimumab. The CDR3 DNA sequence: TGCGCCAGCAGCATAGCGGGGGCCACAGATACGCAGTATTTT. Its protein is CASSIAGATDTQYF.